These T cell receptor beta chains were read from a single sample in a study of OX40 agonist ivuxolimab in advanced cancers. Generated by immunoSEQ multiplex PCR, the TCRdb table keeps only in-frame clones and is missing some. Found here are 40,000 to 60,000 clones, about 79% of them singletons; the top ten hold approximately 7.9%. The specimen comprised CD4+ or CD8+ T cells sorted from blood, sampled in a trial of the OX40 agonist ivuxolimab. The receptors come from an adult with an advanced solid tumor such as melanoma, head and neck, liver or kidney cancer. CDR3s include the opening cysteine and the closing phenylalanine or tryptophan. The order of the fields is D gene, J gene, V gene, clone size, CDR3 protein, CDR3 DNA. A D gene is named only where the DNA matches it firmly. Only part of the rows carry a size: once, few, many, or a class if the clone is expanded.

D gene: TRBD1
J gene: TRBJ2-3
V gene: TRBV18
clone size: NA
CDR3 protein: CASSPDRGTDTQYF
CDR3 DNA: TGTGCCAGCTCACCAGACAGGGGCACAGATACGCAGTATTTT

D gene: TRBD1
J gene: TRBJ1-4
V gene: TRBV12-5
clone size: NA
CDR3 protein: CASGRGQGNEKLFF
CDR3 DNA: TGTGCTAGTGGTCGTGGACAGGGGAATGAAAAACTGTTTTTT

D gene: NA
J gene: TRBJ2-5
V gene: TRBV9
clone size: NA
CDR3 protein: CASSPQPKETQYF
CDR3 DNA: TGTGCCAGCAGCCCACAACCCAAGGAGACCCAGTACTTC

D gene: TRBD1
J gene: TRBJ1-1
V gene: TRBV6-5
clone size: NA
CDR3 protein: CASSSSRGRGTEAFF
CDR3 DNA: TGTGCCAGCAGTTCAAGCAGGGGGCGAGGTACTGAAGCTTTCTTT

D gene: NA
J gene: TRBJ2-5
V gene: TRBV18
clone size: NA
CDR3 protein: CASSPASETQYF
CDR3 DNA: TGTGCCAGCTCACCAGCGTCCGAGACCCAGTACTTC

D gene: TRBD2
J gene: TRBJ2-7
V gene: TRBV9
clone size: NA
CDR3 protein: CASSVGAGAYEQYF
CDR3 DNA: TGTGCCAGCAGCGTAGGGGCGGGGGCCTACGAGCAGTACTTC

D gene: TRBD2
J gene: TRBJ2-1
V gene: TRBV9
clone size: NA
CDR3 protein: CASSVMSSGSTEQFF
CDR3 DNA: TGTGCCAGCAGCGTAATGTCTAGCGGGAGCACTGAGCAGTTCTTC

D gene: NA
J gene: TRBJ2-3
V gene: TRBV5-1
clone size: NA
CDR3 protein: CASSLVGRGTDTQYF
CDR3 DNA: TGCGCCAGCAGCTTGGTCGGCCGGGGGACAGATACGCAGTATTTT

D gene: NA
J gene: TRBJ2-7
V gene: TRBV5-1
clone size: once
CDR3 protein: CASSLGQGLTYEQYF
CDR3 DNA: TGCGCCAGCAGCTTGGGACAGGGACTCACGTACGAGCAGTACTTC

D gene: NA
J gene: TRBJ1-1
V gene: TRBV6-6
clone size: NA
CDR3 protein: CASSWGGNTEAFF
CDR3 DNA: TGTGCCAGCAGTTGGGGGGGCAACACTGAAGCTTTCTTT

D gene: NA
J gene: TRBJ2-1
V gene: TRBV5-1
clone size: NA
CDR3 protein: CASSPDSPAYNEQFF
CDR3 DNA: TGCGCCAGCAGCCCCGACAGTCCTGCCTACAATGAGCAGTTCTTC

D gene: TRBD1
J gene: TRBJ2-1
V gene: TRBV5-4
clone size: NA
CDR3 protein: CASSLGGTGLNEQFF
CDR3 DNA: TGTGCCAGCAGCTTGGGTGGGACAGGGCTCAATGAGCAGTTCTTC

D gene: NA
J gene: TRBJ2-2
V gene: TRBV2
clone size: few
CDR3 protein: CASSGTTSDTGELFF
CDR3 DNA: TGTGCCAGCAGTGGGACTACCTCGGACACCGGGGAGCTGTTTTTT

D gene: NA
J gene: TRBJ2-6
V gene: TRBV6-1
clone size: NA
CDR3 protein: CASSEPVRRSGANVLTF
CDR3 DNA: TGTGCCAGCAGTGAACCGGTTAGACGCTCTGGGGCCAACGTCCTGACTTTC

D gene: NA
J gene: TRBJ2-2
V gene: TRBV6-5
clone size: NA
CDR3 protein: CASSLTRASTGELFF
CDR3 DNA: TGTGCCAGCAGCTTGACTAGGGCGTCCACCGGGGAGCTGTTTTTT

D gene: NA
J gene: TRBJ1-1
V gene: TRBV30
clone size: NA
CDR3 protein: CAWLPREHTEAFF
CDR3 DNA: TGTGCCTGGCTCCCCAGGGAGCACACTGAAGCTTTCTTT

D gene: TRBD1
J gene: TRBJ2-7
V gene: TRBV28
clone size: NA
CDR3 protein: CASRGPGTGDPEQYF
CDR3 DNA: TGTGCCAGCAGGGGGCCCGGGACAGGGGATCCCGAGCAGTACTTC

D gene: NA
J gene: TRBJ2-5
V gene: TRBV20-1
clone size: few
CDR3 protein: CSALGEETQYF
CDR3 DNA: TGCAGTGCTCTTGGGGAAGAGACCCAGTACTTC

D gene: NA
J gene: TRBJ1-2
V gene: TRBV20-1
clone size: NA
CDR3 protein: CSAETPLGYTF
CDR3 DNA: TGCAGTGCCGAGACCCCCTTGGGCTACACCTTC

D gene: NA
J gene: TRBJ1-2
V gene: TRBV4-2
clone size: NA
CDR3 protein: CASSQAMGRPTYGYTF
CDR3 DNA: TGTGCCAGCAGCCAAGCCATGGGCCGCCCCACCTATGGCTACACCTTC

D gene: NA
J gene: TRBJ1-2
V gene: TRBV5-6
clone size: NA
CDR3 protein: CASSVGGPGQNYGYTF
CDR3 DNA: TGTGCCAGCAGCGTCGGGGGACCGGGACAAAACTATGGCTACACCTTC

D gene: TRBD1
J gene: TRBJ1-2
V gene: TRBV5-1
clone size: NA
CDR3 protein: CASSLDYRGEYGYTF
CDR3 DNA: TGCGCCAGCAGCTTGGACTACAGGGGGGAATATGGCTACACCTTC

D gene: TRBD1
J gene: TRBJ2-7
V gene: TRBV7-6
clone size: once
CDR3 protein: CASSQSTGQGSLEQYF
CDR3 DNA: TGTGCCAGCAGCCAATCGACGGGACAGGGGTCCCTCGAGCAGTACTTC

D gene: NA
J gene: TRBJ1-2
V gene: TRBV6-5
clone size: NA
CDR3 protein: CASSYWRQADYGYTF
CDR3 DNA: TGTGCCAGCAGTTACTGGAGACAGGCGGACTATGGCTACACCTTC

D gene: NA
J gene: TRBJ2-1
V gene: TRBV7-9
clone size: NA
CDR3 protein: CASSLALGENEQFF
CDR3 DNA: TGTGCCAGCAGCTTAGCGCTCGGGGAAAATGAGCAGTTCTTC

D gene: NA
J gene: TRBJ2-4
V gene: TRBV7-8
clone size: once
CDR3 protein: CASSHPRTGKNIQYF
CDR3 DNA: TGTGCCAGCAGCCATCCGAGGACTGGTAAAAACATTCAGTACTTC

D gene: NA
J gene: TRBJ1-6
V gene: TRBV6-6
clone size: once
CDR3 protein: CASSQKWVYNSPLHF
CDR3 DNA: TGTGCCAGCTCCCAAAAGTGGGTCTATAATTCACCCCTCCACTTT

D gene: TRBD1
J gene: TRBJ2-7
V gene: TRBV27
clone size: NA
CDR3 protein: CASSLDRDRYEQYF
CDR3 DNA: TGTGCCAGCAGTTTAGACAGGGACCGCTACGAGCAGTACTTC

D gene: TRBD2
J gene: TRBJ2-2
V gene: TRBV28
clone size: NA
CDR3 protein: CASSFGLAVNTGELFF
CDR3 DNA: TGTGCCAGCAGTTTTGGACTAGCGGTGAACACCGGGGAGCTGTTTTTT

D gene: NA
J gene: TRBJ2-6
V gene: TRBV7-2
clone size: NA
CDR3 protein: CASSLTSGANVLTF
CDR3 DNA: TGTGCCAGCAGCTTAACCTCTGGGGCCAACGTCCTGACTTTC

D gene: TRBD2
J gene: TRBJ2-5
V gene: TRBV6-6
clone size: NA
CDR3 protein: CASSFEGAGVGETQYF
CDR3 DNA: TGTGCCAGCAGTTTCGAGGGAGCGGGAGTCGGAGAGACCCAGTACTTC

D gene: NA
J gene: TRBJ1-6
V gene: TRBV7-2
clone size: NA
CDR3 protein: CASSLVQGVVSPLHF
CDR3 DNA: TGTGCCAGCAGCTTAGTCCAAGGGGTGGTTTCACCCCTCCACTTT

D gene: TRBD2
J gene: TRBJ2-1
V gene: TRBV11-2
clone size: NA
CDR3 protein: CASSLDLAGARNEQFF
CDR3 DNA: TGTGCCAGCAGCTTAGATTTGGCGGGAGCTAGGAATGAGCAGTTCTTC

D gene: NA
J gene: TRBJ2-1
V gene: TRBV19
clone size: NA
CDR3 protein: CASSIGVDEQFF
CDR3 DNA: TGTGCCAGTAGTATTGGAGTGGATGAGCAGTTCTTC

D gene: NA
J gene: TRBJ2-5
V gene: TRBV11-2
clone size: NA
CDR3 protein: CASSLLGASETQYF
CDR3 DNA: TGTGCCAGCAGCTTATTGGGGGCTTCAGAGACCCAGTACTTC

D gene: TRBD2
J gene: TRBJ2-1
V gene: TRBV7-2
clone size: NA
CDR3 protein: CASSPTSGSRNEQFF
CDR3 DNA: TGTGCCAGCAGCCCGACTAGCGGGAGTCGAAATGAGCAGTTCTTC

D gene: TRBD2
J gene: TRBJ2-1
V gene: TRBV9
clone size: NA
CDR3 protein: CASSVVTGGPNEQFF
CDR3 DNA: TGTGCCAGCAGCGTAGTAACGGGAGGGCCGAATGAGCAGTTCTTC

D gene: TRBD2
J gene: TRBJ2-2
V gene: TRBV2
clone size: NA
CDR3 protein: CASSRTTSDTGELFF
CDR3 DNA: TGTGCCAGCAGCCGAACGACTAGCGACACCGGGGAGCTGTTTTTT

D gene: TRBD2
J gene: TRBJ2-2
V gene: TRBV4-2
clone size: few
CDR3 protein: CASSQALAGGNTGELFF
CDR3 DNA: TGTGCCAGCAGCCAAGCCTTAGCGGGAGGGAACACCGGGGAGCTGTTTTTT